The text below deals with one TCR beta chain. This CDR3 is 14 amino acids long. Germline-derived CDR1 and CDR2 are SNHLY and FYNNEI. The V gene lost 8 bases and the J gene lost 4 bases, with 15 bases spanning the gap. The data originate from a study of T cell responses to AZD1222 COVID-19 vaccine. Here immunoSEQ multiplex PCR was the method, and the copy in TCRdb shows in-frame clones only, minus some. The table has 100,000 to 150,000 clones, around nine tenths seen once. The source was peripheral blood, collected on day 0 of AZD1222 vaccination. This receptor was taken from an adult in good health. This rearrangement joins TRBV2 to TRBJ1-5; no definite D call. The CDR3 protein is CASGRGLGNQPQHF. The CDR3 nucleotides are TGTGCCAGCGGGCGAGGACTCGGAAATCAGCCCCAGCATTTT.